Listed below are T cell receptor beta chains from one sample, sequenced in a study of control samples from healthy donors and cancer patients. Sequencing was performed with immunoSEQ multiplex PCR; in TCRdb, only in-frame clones are kept and a portion is missing. The table has around 250,000 clones, about four fifths seen once. The sample consisted of PBMCs. The source of these receptors is a woman in her sixties or seventies with lung cancer. CDR3s include the opening cysteine and the closing phenylalanine or tryptophan. D genes are given only for firm matches.

D,V,J,CDR3
.,TRBV6-6,TRBJ2-1,CASSLTTHTGNEQFF
.,TRBV5-8,TRBJ2-1,CASSTRGPQQFF
.,TRBV2,TRBJ1-5,CASSQDSNQPQHF
TRBD1,TRBV2,TRBJ1-6,CASSDSGQGYSPLHF
.,TRBV5-6,TRBJ2-5,CASSETGRNQETQYF
.,TRBV11-2,TRBJ1-6,CASSLAGRANSPLHF
TRBD1,TRBV9,TRBJ2-5,CASSSPRQGGTQYF
.,TRBV12-3/TRBV12-4,TRBJ1-1,CASSLLGLEAFF
TRBD1,TRBV20-1,TRBJ2-1,CSARDWDRQFF
.,TRBV24-1,TRBJ1-5,CATSDLWEGNQPQHF
TRBD2,TRBV20-1,TRBJ2-3,CSASTSGRAYGDTQYF
.,TRBV13,TRBJ1-2,CASSPGVRGGYTF
.,TRBV7-8,TRBJ2-5,CASSLELGEETQYF
.,TRBV5-1,TRBJ2-5,CASSLGASMETQYF
TRBD1,TRBV7-9,TRBJ1-1,CASAGQGFPGDEAFF
.,TRBV6-4,TRBJ2-1,CASSDSWGPYEQFF
.,TRBV7-9,TRBJ2-7,CASSLPGSYYEQYF
TRBD1,TRBV7-2,TRBJ1-5,CASSLGTGGSQPQHF
.,TRBV3-1/TRBV3-2,TRBJ1-5,CASSQVGNQPQHF
TRBD1,TRBV19,TRBJ1-2,CASSIGQAYYGYTF
TRBD1,TRBV2,TRBJ2-1,CASRPDRGNYNEQFF
.,TRBV30,TRBJ1-3,CAWSWSEASGNTIYF